This TCR beta chain was identified during a study of blood T cells in healthy people across ages. Study-wide results and caveats: Those diversity estimates obtained from one million T cells were thought to be underestimates. Percentage of naive T cells showed a strong correlation with TCR beta diversity.

Between the trimmed V and J ends, which lost 3 bases and 1 base, there was a span of 6 bases. The CDR3 is made up of 13 amino acids. CDR1 is SGHRS and CDR2 is YFSETQ in the germline V gene. For the second PCR, which ran for 7 to 11 cycles, a sample-barcoded 5' primer and a J-beta primer mix were used. TCRdb re-derived calls from the 5' RACE reads in MiXCR, one entry per CDR3 protein. The sample lists hundreds of thousands of distinct CDR3 sequences, roughly three fifths occurring once. Isolation per sample recovered at least 7 million PBMCs. This clonotype was observed a few times. Its specificity is unknown.

The specimen was blood. This clonotype was sampled from a man in his 60s in good health. The chain recombines TRBV5-1 with TRBJ2-3; D uncertain. CDR3 sequence reads: CASSSTGTDTQYF. The CDR3 nucleotides read TGCGCCAGCAGCTCGACCGGCACAGATACGCAGTATTTT.